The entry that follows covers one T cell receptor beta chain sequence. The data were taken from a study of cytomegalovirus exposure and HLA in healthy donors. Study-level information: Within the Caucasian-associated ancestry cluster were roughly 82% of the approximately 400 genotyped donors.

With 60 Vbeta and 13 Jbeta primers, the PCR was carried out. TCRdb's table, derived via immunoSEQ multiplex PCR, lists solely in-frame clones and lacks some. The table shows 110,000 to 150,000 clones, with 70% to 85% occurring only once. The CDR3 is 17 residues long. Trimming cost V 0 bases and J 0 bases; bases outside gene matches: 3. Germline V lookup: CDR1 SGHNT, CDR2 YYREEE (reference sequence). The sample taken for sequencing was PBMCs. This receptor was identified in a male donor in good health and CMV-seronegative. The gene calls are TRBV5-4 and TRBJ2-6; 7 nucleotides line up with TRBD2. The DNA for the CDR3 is TGTGCCAGCAGCTTGGGGCAGCGGGGCTCTGGGGCCAACGTCCTGACTTTC. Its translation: CASSLGQRGSGANVLTF.